This is a list of T cell receptor beta chains from one sample in a study of blood T cell repertoires in COVID-19. Here immunoSEQ multiplex PCR was the method, and the copy in TCRdb shows in-frame clones only, minus some. The sample has 250,000 or so clones, around 89% seen once. Sequenced input: PBMCs or T cells enriched from blood (not recorded which). The receptors stem from a man aged 35 to 55 who had recovered from COVID-19. Both conserved end residues are part of each CDR3.

>TRBV11-2
CASSSGTQQFF
>TRBV12-5
CASGGQVDGEETQYF
>TRBV5-1
CASSLLQGELDEKLFF
>TRBV19
CASSTLGLAQFF
>TRBV4-2
CASSQELAAGGELFF
>TRBV18
CASSPPRSTGELFF
>TRBV6-2/TRBV6-3
CASSDKHEQFF
>TRBV29-1
CSASVAGVGFF
>TRBV24-1
CATSDSGQGVGGELFF
>TRBV7-2
CASSLAEGLAKNIQYF
>TRBV4-1
CASSLSRAVSSYEQYF
>TRBV5-4
CASSLDRTSNSPLHF
>TRBV7-6
CASSLGLAPGQYF
>TRBV19
CASSPRGRGYTF
>TRBV28
CASSLEGWAGAPNEQFF
>TRBV5-1
CASSRVGQGGPMNTEAFF
>TRBV27
CASGQRVYNSPLHF
>TRBV28
CASRVRNSNQPQHF
>TRBV4-2
CASSQDVSQSGYGYTF
>TRBV6-5
CATSQGSYTEAFF
>TRBV7-2
CASSFGTPLGSYEQYF
>TRBV28
CASNLLAGGFGELFF
>TRBV3-1/TRBV3-2
CASSQPGGSTDTQYF
>TRBV14
CASSQEWSSSGISNEQFF
>TRBV5-1
CASSFGQGIYEQYF
>TRBV5-1
CASSEGQGYAKNIQYF